These 13 T cell receptor beta chains came from one sample sequenced in a study of T cell repertoires in cytomegalovirus infection. For these receptors, no antigen is known. Via MiXCR, TCRdb re-called the reads, giving one row per CDR3 protein. The sample gives about 500,000 distinct CDR3 sequences, 30% to 35% of which show up once; about 17% is in the top ten. The sample in question was cultured PBMCs, obtained from culture after CMV antigen stimulation. The receptors stem from a human donor in good health (CMV status not recorded). Some clones in this sample may be carry-over from other donors' samples.

V usage is TRBV7-2 and J usage is TRBJ1-5; D perhaps matches TRBD1 (6 bases). CDR3 length: 17 residues. V was trimmed by 5 bases and J by 0 bases, leaving 17 bases between them. From germline, CDR1 is SGHTA and CDR2 FQGNSA. The CDR3 sequence: CASSTGQNIHSNQPQHF. In DNA form, the CDR3 reads TGTGCCAGCAGCACCGGACAGAACATCCATAGCAATCAGCCCCAGCATTTT.

This clonotype occurred a few times. J is TRBJ2-1 and V is TRBV7-9; D is perhaps TRBD1 (6 bases). Germline V lookup: CDR1 SEHNR, CDR2 FQNEAQ (reference sequence). Trimming left V 1 base short and J 9 bases short, with 19 bases between. The CDR3 contains 16 residues. This CDR3 is CASSLGDKGDLREQFF. CDR3 in DNA: TGTGCCAGCAGCTTAGGGGACAAAGGTGATTTACGTGAGCAGTTCTTC.

The chain links TRBV7-2 to TRBJ2-1; TRBD1 matches at 7 bases. Germline CDR1 and CDR2: SGHTA and FQGNSA. The CDR3 consists of 16 residues. Germline trimming cut 1 base from V and 2 bases from J; bases unmatched to any gene: 5. CDR3 sequence (DNA): TGTGCCAGCAGCTTAGAGACGACAGGGCCCTACAATGAGCAGTTCTTC. Its protein is CASSLETTGPYNEQFF. Looking up the rest from reference TRBV7-2 and TRBJ2-1 gives the full variable domain: GAGVSQSPSNKVTEKGKDVELRCDPISGHTALYWYRQSLGQGLEFLIYFQGNSAPDKSGLPSDRFSAERTGGSVSTLTIQRTQQEDSAVYLCASSLETTGPYNEQFFGPGTRLTVL.

This clonotype was picked up a small number of times. The chain recombines TRBV28 with TRBJ2-7; D is possibly TRBD1 (5 bases). The germline V and J ends were trimmed by 4 bases and 3 bases, with 13 bases remaining between them. Germline V gene data show CDR1 as MDHEN and CDR2 as SYDVKM. The CDR3 consists of 14 residues. CDR3 DNA sequence: TGTGCCAGCAGTTCTTCAGGGCCTATCTACGAGCAGTACTTC. Translated, it gives CASSSSGPIYEQYF.

The V gene is TRBV7-8, the J gene TRBJ2-3; 8 bases align to TRBD2. Trimming removed 5 bases from V and 7 bases from J; junction bases left unmatched: 14. CDR3 size: 16 residues. The germline V gene has CDR1 SGHVS and CDR2 FQNEAQ. CDR3 region: CASSAPVAGMRYTQYF. The CDR3 coding sequence is TGTGCCAGCAGCGCCCCGGTAGCGGGAATGAGGTATACGCAGTATTTT.

In this sample, this clonotype turned up a few times. V is TRBV7-2 and J is TRBJ2-3; D remains ambiguous. CDR3 length equals 13 residues. Germline CDR1 is SGHTA and CDR2 is FQGNSA. The V end lost 5 bases, the J end lost 6 bases, and 12 bases lay between the germline ends. CDR3 coding DNA: TGTGCCAGCAGCCCCGTCCGCTGGGATACGCAGTATTTT. Amino acids: CASSPVRWDTQYF.

At least ten counts were recorded for this clonotype. The chain is built from TRBV7-8 and TRBJ1-1, with D unclear. Between the trimmed V and J ends, which lost 4 bases and 1 base, there was a span of 16 bases. This CDR3 spans 16 amino acids. Per the germline V gene, CDR1 is SGHVS and CDR2 is FQNEAQ. In nucleotides, the CDR3 is TGTGCCAGCAGCTCAACTCGAGTGACTGCGAACACTGAAGCTTTCTTT. As protein: CASSSTRVTANTEAFF. The whole variable domain, filled in from reference TRBV7-8 and TRBJ1-1, reads GAGVSQSPRYKVAKRGQDVALRCDPISGHVSLFWYQQALGQGPEFLTYFQNEAQLDKSGLPSDRFFAERPEGSVSTLKIQRTQQEDSAVYLCASSSTRVTANTEAFFGQGTRLTVV.

This clonotype was counted many times. This chain links TRBV7-2 with TRBJ1-2; D uncertain. The CDR3 is made up of 14 amino acids. The germline V gene encodes CDR1 SGHTA and CDR2 FQGNSA. The V and J ends lost 0 bases and 11 bases respectively, with 16 bases between them. CDR3 in amino acids: CASSLATALLGYTF. In nucleotides, the CDR3 is TGTGCCAGCAGCTTAGCCACAGCCCTTTTGGGGTACACCTTC.

The rearrangement uses TRBV2 and TRBJ2-7; a possible D gene is TRBD2 (6 bases). CDR1 and CDR2 (germline): SNHLY, FYNNEI. Trimming left V 1 base short and J 3 bases short, with 13 bases between. CDR3 size: 15 residues. CDR3 sequence: CASSEVEGTFYEQYF. DNA of the CDR3: TGTGCCAGCAGTGAAGTGGAGGGAACCTTCTACGAGCAGTACTTC.

This clonotype has only a few counts. The chain combines TRBV12-3 or TRBV12-4 with TRBJ1-6, with a possible D match to TRBD1 (5 bases). V gave up 2 bases and J gave up 5 bases, with 10 bases separating them. The CDR3 covers 15 residues. CDR3 coding DNA: TGTGCCAGCAGTTTACGGGGCAGCGATAATTCACCCCTCCACTTT. Its protein is CASSLRGSDNSPLHF.

This clonotype came up many times. This chain connects TRBV7-2 to TRBJ2-5, with D hard to call. CDR3 length: 13 amino acids. Trimming pared 2 bases from V and 0 bases from J, leaving 4 bases between. CDR1 is SGHTA, CDR2 FQGNSA, per germline. Written as DNA, the CDR3 is TGTGCCAGCAGCTTACAGCACCAAGAGACCCAGTACTTC. Translating gives CASSLQHQETQYF.

This chain joins TRBV10-2 and TRBJ2-1; TRBD2 matches at 9 bases. This CDR3 region has 15 residues. Germline V CDR1 and CDR2: WSHSY, SAAADI. V was pared by 6 bases and J by 0 bases, with 3 bases of the junction left unmatched. CDR3 sequence: CASRRLADSYNEQFF. Written as DNA, the CDR3 is TGCGCCAGCAGACGACTAGCGGACTCCTACAATGAGCAGTTCTTC.

A few counts support this clonotype. The V call is TRBV7-9, the J call TRBJ1-2, with D unclear. In germline, CDR1 is SEHNR, CDR2 FQNEAQ (reference sequence). This CDR3 has 15 amino acids. The ends were cut back, 1 base at V and 7 bases at J, with 16 bases in the middle. The CDR3 DNA reads as TGTGCCAGCAGCTTAGGAGAGCGAAACCGAGGTGGCTACACCTTC. It translates to CASSLGERNRGGYTF.